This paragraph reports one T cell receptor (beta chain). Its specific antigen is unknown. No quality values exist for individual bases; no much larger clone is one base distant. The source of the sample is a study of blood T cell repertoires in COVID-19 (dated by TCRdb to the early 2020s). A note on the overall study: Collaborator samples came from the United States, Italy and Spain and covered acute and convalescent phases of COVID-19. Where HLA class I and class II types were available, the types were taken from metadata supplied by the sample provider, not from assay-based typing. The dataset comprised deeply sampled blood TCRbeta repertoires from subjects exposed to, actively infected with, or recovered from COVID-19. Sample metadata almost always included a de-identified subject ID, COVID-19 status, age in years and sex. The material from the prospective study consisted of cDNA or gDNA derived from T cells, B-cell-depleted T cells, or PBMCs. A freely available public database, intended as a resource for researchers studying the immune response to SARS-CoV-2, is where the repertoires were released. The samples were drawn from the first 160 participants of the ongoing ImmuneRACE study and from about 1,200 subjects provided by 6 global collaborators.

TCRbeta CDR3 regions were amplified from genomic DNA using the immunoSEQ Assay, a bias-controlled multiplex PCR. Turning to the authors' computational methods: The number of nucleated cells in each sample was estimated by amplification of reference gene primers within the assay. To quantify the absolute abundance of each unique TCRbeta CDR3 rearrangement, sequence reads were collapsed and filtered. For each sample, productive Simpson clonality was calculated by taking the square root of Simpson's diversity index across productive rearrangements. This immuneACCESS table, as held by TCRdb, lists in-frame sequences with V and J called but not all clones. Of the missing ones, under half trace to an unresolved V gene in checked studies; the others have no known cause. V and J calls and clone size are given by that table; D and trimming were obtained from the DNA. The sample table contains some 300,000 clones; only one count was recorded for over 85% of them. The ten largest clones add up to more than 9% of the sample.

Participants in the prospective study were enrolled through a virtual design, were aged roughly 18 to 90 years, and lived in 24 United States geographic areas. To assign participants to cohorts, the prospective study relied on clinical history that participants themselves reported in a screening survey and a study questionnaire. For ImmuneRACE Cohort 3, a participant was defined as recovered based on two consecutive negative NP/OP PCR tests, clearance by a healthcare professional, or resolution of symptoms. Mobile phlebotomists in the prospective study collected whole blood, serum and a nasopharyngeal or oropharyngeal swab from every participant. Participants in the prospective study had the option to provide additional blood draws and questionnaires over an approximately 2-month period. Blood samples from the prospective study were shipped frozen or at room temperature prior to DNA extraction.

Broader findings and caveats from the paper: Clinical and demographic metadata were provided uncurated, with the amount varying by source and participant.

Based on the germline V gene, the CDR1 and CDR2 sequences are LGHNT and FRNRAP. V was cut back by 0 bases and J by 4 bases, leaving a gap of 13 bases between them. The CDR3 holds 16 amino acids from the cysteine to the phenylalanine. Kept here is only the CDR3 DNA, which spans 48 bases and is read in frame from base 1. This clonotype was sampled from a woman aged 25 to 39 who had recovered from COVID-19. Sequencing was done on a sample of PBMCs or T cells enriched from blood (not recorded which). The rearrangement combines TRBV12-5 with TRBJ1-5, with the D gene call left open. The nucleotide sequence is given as TGTGCTAGTGGTTTGGTACTTGCTACGGGGAATCAGCCCCAGCATTTT. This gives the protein CASGLVLATGNQPQHF.